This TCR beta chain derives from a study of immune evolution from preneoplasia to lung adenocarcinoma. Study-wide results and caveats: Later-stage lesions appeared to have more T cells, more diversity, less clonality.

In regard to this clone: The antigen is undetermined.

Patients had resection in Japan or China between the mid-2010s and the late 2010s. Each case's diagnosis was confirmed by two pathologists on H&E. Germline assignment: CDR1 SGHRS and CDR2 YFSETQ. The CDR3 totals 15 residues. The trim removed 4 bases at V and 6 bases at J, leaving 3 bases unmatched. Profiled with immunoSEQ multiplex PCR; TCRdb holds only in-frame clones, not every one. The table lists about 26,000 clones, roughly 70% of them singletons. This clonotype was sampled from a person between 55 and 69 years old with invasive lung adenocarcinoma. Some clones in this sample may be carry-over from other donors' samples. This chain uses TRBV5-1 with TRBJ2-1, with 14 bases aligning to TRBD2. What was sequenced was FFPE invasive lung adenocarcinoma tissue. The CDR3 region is CASSGGLAGVNEQFF. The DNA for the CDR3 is TGCGCCAGCAGCGGGGGACTAGCGGGAGTCAATGAGCAGTTCTTC.